Listed here is a single T cell receptor beta chain. As yet, its antigen is unknown. Profiling that covered TCR beta VDJ and CDR3 relied on genomic DNA as its template. Each CDR3 protein is one row after TCRdb ran MiXCR on the reads. The sample comprises some 410,000 distinct CDR3 sequences, about two thirds of which are singletons, and 4% rests with the top ten. This specimen belongs to a study of CD8+CD57+ T cells in acquired aplastic anemia. Across the whole study: The mean DNA yield obtained from sorted CD4+ and CD8+ cells came to around 3 ug.

Points from the study as a whole: Researchers report that approximately 28 CD8+ CDR3 sequences appeared in both patients and controls.

The length of the CDR3 is 15 residues. Trimming removed 6 bases from V and 5 bases from J, with 21 bases in between. Germline-derived CDR1 and CDR2 are DFQATT and SNEGSKA (reference sequence). The chain has TRBV20-1 and TRBJ2-3; no clear D gene. The sequencing input was sorted CD4+, CD8+, or CD8+CD57+ T cells (not recorded which) from PBMCs. This receptor was taken from a human donor in good health, serving as a control. The CDR3 loop is CSAPKNGLDKDTQYF. DNA of the CDR3: TGCAGTGCCCCCAAGAACGGCTTGGATAAAGATACGCAGTATTTT.